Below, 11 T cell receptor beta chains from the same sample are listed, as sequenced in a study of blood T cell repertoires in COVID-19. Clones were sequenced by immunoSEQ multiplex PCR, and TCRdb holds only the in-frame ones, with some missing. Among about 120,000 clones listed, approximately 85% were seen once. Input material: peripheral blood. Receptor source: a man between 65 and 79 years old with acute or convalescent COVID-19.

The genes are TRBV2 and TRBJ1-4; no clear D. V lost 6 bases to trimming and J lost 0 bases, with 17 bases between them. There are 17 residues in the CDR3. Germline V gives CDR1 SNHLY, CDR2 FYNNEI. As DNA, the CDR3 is TGTGCCAGCAGCCATAAGGAGGGTGGGGCAACTAATGAAAAACTGTTTTTT. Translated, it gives CASSHKEGGATNEKLFF.

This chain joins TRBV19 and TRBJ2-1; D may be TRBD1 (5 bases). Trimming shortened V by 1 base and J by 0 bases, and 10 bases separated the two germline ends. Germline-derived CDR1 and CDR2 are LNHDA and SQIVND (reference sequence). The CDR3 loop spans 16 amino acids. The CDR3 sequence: CASSIGRQSSYNEQFF. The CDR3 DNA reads TGTGCCAGTAGTATAGGCAGACAGAGCTCCTACAATGAGCAGTTCTTC.

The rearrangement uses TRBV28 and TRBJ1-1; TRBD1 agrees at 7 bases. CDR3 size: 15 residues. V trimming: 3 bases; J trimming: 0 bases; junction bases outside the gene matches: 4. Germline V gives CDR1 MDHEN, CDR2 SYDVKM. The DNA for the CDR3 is TGTGCCAGCAGTTTCAGGGGGTACGTGAACACTGAAGCTTTCTTT. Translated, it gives CASSFRGYVNTEAFF.

CDR3 amino acids: CAWSVLSGEQFF. The CDR3 bases are TGTGCCTGGAGTGTTCTCTCCGGTGAGCAGTTCTTC. The rearrangement uses TRBV30 and TRBJ2-1, with unresolved D. This CDR3 has 12 amino acids. Trimming stripped 0 bases from V and 9 bases from J, with 9 bases between. Per the germline V gene, CDR1 is GTSNPN and CDR2 is SVGIG (reference sequence).

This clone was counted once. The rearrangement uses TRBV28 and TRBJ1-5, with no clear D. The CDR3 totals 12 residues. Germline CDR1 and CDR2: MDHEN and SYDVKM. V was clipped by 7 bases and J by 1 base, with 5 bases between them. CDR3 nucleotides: TGTGCCAGCACCTTGAGCAATCAGCCCCAGCATTTT. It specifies CASTLSNQPQHF.

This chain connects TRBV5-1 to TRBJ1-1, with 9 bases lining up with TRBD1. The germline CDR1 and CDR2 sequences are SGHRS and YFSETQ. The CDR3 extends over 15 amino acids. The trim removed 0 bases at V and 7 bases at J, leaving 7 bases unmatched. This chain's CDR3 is CASSLAPGQGNEAFF. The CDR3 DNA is TGCGCCAGCAGCTTGGCTCCTGGACAGGGGAATGAAGCTTTCTTT.

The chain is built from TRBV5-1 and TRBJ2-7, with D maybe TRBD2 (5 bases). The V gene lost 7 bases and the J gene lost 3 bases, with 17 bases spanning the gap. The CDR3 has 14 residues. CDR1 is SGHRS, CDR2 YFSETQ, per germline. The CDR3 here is CASGKEGSSYEQYF. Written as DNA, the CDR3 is TGCGCCAGCGGGAAGGAAGGGAGTAGCTACGAGCAGTACTTC.

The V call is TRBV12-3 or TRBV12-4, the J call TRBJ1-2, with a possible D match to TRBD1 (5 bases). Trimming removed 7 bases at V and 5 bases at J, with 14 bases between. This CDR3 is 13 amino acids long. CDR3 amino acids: CASTSQGLYGYTF. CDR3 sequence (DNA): TGTGCCAGCACCAGCCAGGGCCTATATGGCTACACCTTC.

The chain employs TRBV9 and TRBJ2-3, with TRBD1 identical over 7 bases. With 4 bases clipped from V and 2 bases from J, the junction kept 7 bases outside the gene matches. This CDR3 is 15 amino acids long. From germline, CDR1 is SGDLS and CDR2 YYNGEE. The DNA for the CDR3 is TGTGCCAGCAGCCCCTGGACAGGATACACAGATACGCAGTATTTT. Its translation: CASSPWTGYTDTQYF.

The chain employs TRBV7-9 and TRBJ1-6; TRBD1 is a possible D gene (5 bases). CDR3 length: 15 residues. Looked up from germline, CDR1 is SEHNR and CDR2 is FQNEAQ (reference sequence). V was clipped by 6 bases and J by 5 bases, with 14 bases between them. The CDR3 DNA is TGTGCCAGCAGTTCCCAGGGCAAGGATAATTCACCCCTCCACTTT. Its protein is CASSSQGKDNSPLHF.

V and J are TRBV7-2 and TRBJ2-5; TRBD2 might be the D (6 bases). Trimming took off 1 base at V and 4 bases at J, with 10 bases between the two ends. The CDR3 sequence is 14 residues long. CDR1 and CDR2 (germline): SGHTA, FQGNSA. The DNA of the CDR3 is TGTGCCAGCAGCTTAGGTAGGGGAGGAGAGACCCAGTACTTC. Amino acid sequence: CASSLGRGGETQYF.